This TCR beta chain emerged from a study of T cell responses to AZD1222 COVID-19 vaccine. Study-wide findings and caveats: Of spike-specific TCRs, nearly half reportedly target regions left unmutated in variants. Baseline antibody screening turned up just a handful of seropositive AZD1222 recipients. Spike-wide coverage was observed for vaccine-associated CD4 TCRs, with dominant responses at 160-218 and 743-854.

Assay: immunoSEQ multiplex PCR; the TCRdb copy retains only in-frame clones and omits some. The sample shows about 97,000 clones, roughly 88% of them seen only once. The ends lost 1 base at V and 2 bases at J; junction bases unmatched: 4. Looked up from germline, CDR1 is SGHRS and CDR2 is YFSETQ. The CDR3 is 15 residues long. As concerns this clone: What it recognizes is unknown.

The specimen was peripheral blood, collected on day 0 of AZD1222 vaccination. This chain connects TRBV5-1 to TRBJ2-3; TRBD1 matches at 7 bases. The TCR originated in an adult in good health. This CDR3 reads CASSLTGTDTDTQYF. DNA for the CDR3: TGCGCCAGCAGCTTGACCGGGACAGACACAGATACGCAGTATTTT. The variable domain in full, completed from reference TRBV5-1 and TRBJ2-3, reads KAGVTQTPRYLIKTRGQQVTLSCSPISGHRSVSWYQQTPGQGLQFLFEYFSETQRNKGNFPGRFSGRQFSNSRSEMNVSTLELGDSALYLCASSLTGTDTDTQYFGPGTRLTVL.